This is a list of T cell receptor beta chains from one sample in a study of early T cells in non-severe SARS-CoV-2 infection. TCRdb fed the 5' RACE reads into MiXCR, producing one record per CDR3 protein. The data contain 40,000 or so distinct CDR3 sequences, more than 5% of them singletons. What was sequenced was whole blood. The source of these receptors is an adult who was a healthcare worker with PCR-confirmed SARS-CoV-2 infection or an uninfected control (not recorded which). The CDR3 runs from the conserved cysteine through the conserved F or W. A D gene is named only where the DNA matches it firmly. A row's size may be missing; if present it is once, few, many or a size class.

J | V | D | size | DNA | CDR3
TRBJ2-7 | TRBV7-9 | TRBD1 | many | TGTGCCAGCAGTCGACAGGGGGCCCACGAGCAGTACTTC | CASSRQGAHEQYF
TRBJ2-3 | TRBV4-2 | TRBD2 | many | TGTGCCAGCAGCCAAGATAAGTCTAGCGGTCTGGCAGATACGCAGTATTTT | CASSQDKSSGLADTQYF
TRBJ2-7 | TRBV29-1 | TRBD1 | many | TGCAGCGTTGAACGGGGCCAGGGGGAACACGAGCAGTACTTC | CSVERGQGEHEQYF
TRBJ2-7 | TRBV3-1 | - | few | TGTGCCAGCAGCCCCAGGGACTGGCGGAGCGAGCAGTACTTC | CASSPRDWRSEQYF
TRBJ1-6 | TRBV5-1 | TRBD1 | many | TGCGCCAGCAGCTTGGAGCAGGGGGTGAGGAATTCACCCCTCCACTTT | CASSLEQGVRNSPLHF
TRBJ1-3 | TRBV30 | - | many | TGTGCCTGGAGTTTAGGGGAATGGACTGGAAACACCATATATTTT | CAWSLGEWTGNTIYF
TRBJ2-3 | TRBV27 | - | many | TGTGCCAGCAGCTATACCTCTAGCACAGATACGCAGTATTTT | CASSYTSSTDTQYF
TRBJ1-1 | TRBV7-2 | TRBD1 | many | TGTGCCAGCAGCTTATGGGACAGGGGTAGCACTGAAGCTTTCTTT | CASSLWDRGSTEAFF
TRBJ2-1 | TRBV29-1 | TRBD2 | - | TGCAGCGTCGTTAAGGGACTAGCGGGGACGGGTGAGCAGTTCTTC | CSVVKGLAGTGEQFF
TRBJ1-1 | TRBV5-4 | - | many | TGTGCCAGCAGCTTGGGACGGTGGAACACTGAAGCTTTCTTT | CASSLGRWNTEAFF
TRBJ2-5 | TRBV10-1 | - | - | TGCGCCAGCAGTGAGTCGAAATCCAAGACCCAGTACTTC | CASSESKSKTQYF
TRBJ2-2 | TRBV6-2/TRBV6-3 | TRBD2 | many | TGTGCCAGCAGCCTTAGCGGGGGAGAGACCGGGGAGCTGTTTTTT | CASSLSGGETGELFF
TRBJ2-5 | TRBV10-3 | - | many | TGTGCCATCAACCCGGGACCGCCCCAAGAGACCCAGTACTTC | CAINPGPPQETQYF
TRBJ2-1 | TRBV5-1 | TRBD1 | many | TGCGCCAGCACCGCCGGGACAGGGTACAATGAGCAGTTCTTC | CASTAGTGYNEQFF
TRBJ2-1 | TRBV5-5 | - | many | TGTGCCAGCAGCTTGTTGAATGGGCGTGAGCAGTTCTTC | CASSLLNGREQFF
TRBJ2-4 | TRBV15 | - | many | TGTGCCACCAGCAGAGATTGGGGAGCTCAGTACTTC | CATSRDWGAQYF
TRBJ1-1 | TRBV14 | - | many | TGTGCCAGCAGCCAAGATCACGGGGGTAACACTGAAGCTTTCTTT | CASSQDHGGNTEAFF
TRBJ2-7 | TRBV5-1 | - | many | TGCGCCAGCAGCATGTCAGATATCTCCTACGAGCAGTACTTC | CASSMSDISYEQYF
TRBJ2-7 | TRBV7-9 | - | few | TGTGCCAGCAGCTCTTGGCGGACTTCACGCCCCTACGAGCAGTACTTC | CASSSWRTSRPYEQYF
TRBJ1-5 | TRBV20-1 | - | many | TGCAGTGCTAGAGATGTGCTGAGGGGCGAAGGCAATCAGCCCCAGCATTTT | CSARDVLRGEGNQPQHF
TRBJ1-1 | TRBV7-8 | - | medium-sized | TGTGCCAGCAGCCCCTCTCGTGCTGAAGCTTTCTTT | CASSPSRAEAFF
TRBJ2-6 | TRBV13 | - | - | TGTGCCAGCAGCTTAGTGCGGCAGGAAGTCGCCAACGTCCTGACTTTC | CASSLVRQEVANVLTF
TRBJ2-2 | TRBV7-3 | - | many | TGTGCCAGCAGCTTTGGCGGGGAGCTGTTTTTT | CASSFGGELFF
TRBJ2-7 | TRBV20-1 | - | many | TGCAGTGCCGCCGACCAGACCTACGAGCAGTACTTC | CSAADQTYEQYF
TRBJ2-3 | TRBV5-4 | TRBD2 | - | TGTGCCAGCAGCTTGGAGGTCGGGGGGGCAGATACGCAGTATTTT | CASSLEVGGADTQYF
TRBJ1-5 | TRBV6-2/TRBV6-3 | - | many | TGTGCCAGCAGCCGGGGCAATCAGCCCCAGCATTTT | CASSRGNQPQHF
TRBJ1-5 | TRBV18 | TRBD1 | many | TGTGCCAGCTCCCAGGGACAGGCGGGCAATCAGCCCCAGCATTTT | CASSQGQAGNQPQHF
TRBJ2-7 | TRBV20-1 | TRBD2 | many | TGCAGTGCTGTTTTAGCGGGAGACTACGAGCAGTACTTC | CSAVLAGDYEQYF
TRBJ1-2 | TRBV6-6 | TRBD1 | many | TGTGCCAGCAGCCAATTCCCCGGGACAGGGACCTATGGCTACACCTTC | CASSQFPGTGTYGYTF
TRBJ2-7 | TRBV27 | TRBD1 | many | TGTGCCAGCAGTCCCTCACAGGGGGGCAGGAACGAGCAGTACTTC | CASSPSQGGRNEQYF
TRBJ2-3 | TRBV4-1 | TRBD2 | once | TGCGCCAGCAGTACCGGGACTAGCGGGAGAGGGACAGATACGCAGTATTTT | CASSTGTSGRGTDTQYF
TRBJ1-1 | TRBV7-2 | - | many | TGTGCCAGCAGCTTAGGGAAGGGGGGCGCTGAAGCTTTCTTT | CASSLGKGGAEAFF
TRBJ1-1 | TRBV12-3/TRBV12-4 | - | many | TGTGCCAGCAGTCCGGTATGGGAGCACACTGAAGCTTTCTTT | CASSPVWEHTEAFF
TRBJ1-1 | TRBV6-5 | - | many | TGTGCCAGCAGTTTCTACACTGAAGCTTTCTTT | CASSFYTEAFF
TRBJ1-1 | TRBV11-2 | - | many | TGTGCCAGCAGGAGATGGGGGTCCTTGAACACTGAAGCTTTCTTT | CASRRWGSLNTEAFF
TRBJ1-5 | TRBV5-1 | TRBD1 | many | TGCGCCAGCAGCCCGACAGGGGTAGCTCAGCCCCAGCATTTT | CASSPTGVAQPQHF
TRBJ2-3 | TRBV20-1 | - | many | TGCAGTGCTAGAGACCCGACATTAGCCAACACAGATACGCAGTATTTT | CSARDPTLANTDTQYF
TRBJ1-1 | TRBV5-1 | - | many | TGCGCCAGCAGCTTGGGGGGGCCGAACACTGAAGCTTTCTTT | CASSLGGPNTEAFF
TRBJ1-1 | TRBV29-1 | - | few | TGCAGCGTGATCCCCTGGGGGGCGAGGGAAGCTTTCTTT | CSVIPWGAREAFF
TRBJ2-1 | TRBV7-6 | - | many | TGTGCCAGCAGTCAAAGTCGGGGGGCGAATGAGCAGTTCTTC | CASSQSRGANEQFF
TRBJ1-1 | TRBV7-6 | - | - | TGTGCCAGCAGCTCGACGACGGCGGGAGTCACTGAAGCTTTCTTT | CASSSTTAGVTEAFF
TRBJ1-2 | TRBV7-9 | TRBD1 | many | TGTGCCAGCAGCCCTACCGGGACAGGGGGCCTCCTGGATGGCTACACCTTC | CASSPTGTGGLLDGYTF
TRBJ1-1 | TRBV10-2 | - | few | TGCGCCAGCAGTGAACCCATAGAAGCTTTCTTT | CASSEPIEAFF
TRBJ2-2 | TRBV19 | - | many | TGTGCCAGTAGTGTCGGGGCCCCTGGTTACGGGGAGCTGTTTTTT | CASSVGAPGYGELFF
TRBJ2-3 | TRBV4-3 | - | once | TGCGCCAGCAGCCCTTTTCAGGCGACAGATACGCAGTATTTT | CASSPFQATDTQYF
TRBJ1-6 | TRBV30 | - | many | TGTGCCTGGAGTGTAGGGACGTCCTATAATTCACCCCTCCACTTT | CAWSVGTSYNSPLHF
TRBJ2-1 | TRBV4-1 | TRBD2 | many | TGCGCCAGCAGCGGCGGGAGAGCCTCTCACAATGAGCAGTTCTTC | CASSGGRASHNEQFF
TRBJ1-5 | TRBV11-2 | - | few | TGTGCCAGCAGCCCAGGGGTCCTCAATCAGCCCCAGCATTTT | CASSPGVLNQPQHF
TRBJ2-6 | TRBV6-2/TRBV6-3 | - | few | TGTGCCAGCAGTTACGGGCTAATCGGAGGGGCCAACGTCCTGACTTTC | CASSYGLIGGANVLTF
TRBJ2-7 | TRBV14 | - | few | TGTGCCAGCAGCCTAAGGCTGGACTCCTACGAGCAGTACTTC | CASSLRLDSYEQYF
TRBJ1-5 | TRBV12-3/TRBV12-4 | - | many | TGTGCCAGCAGCACTGGAGAGGGCCGGACTCAGCCCCAGCATTTT | CASSTGEGRTQPQHF
TRBJ2-3 | TRBV24-1 | TRBD2 | few | TGTGCCACCAGTGATTTGTCGGGAGGGGCTGGAGATACGCAGTATTTT | CATSDLSGGAGDTQYF
TRBJ2-5 | TRBV3-1 | TRBD2 | many | TGTGCCAGCAGCCACCGTCTTAGCGGGGAAGAGACCCAGTACTTC | CASSHRLSGEETQYF